Listed below are T cell receptor beta chains from one sample, sequenced in a study of identical twins. TCRdb reanalysed the 5' RACE reads using MiXCR and keeps one entry per CDR3 protein. The data show 350,000 to 600,000 distinct CDR3 sequences, approximately 14% seen once. The data also belong to a second study, concerning yellow fever vaccine responses in identical twins.

Sequenced: CD4+ T cells sorted from blood. These receptors all come from a woman aged 18-35 years in good health. The CDR3 runs from the conserved cysteine through the conserved F or W. Fields, in order: clone size, V gene, J gene, D gene, CDR3 DNA, CDR3 protein. D genes are given only for firm matches. Not every row has a clone size; where given, it reads once, few, many or a size class.

-,TRBV28,TRBJ2-7,-,TGTGCCAGCACCACACACGGGGACGCCTACGAGCAGTACTTC,CASTTHGDAYEQYF
many,TRBV12-3/TRBV12-4,TRBJ2-3,-,TGTGCCAGCAGTTTCACCCTCACTAGAACAGATACGCAGTATTTT,CASSFTLTRTDTQYF
-,TRBV18,TRBJ2-5,-,TGTGCCAGCTCACCGATCACGCAGGAAGAGACCCAGTACTTC,CASSPITQEETQYF
few,TRBV7-9,TRBJ2-3,-,TGTGCCAGCAGCTCACGGCGGGATACGCAGTATTTT,CASSSRRDTQYF
few,TRBV7-9,TRBJ2-2,TRBD1,TGTGCCAGCAGCTTTGGACAGGGGACCTTTACCGGGGAGCTGTTTTTT,CASSFGQGTFTGELFF
-,TRBV5-1,TRBJ2-7,-,TGCGCCAGCCACAACGCAGGGGGGTACGAGCAGTACTTC,CASHNAGGYEQYF
-,TRBV4-1,TRBJ2-2,-,TGCGCCAGCAGCCTTATAGGCAACCAGAACACCGGGGAGCTGTTTTTT,CASSLIGNQNTGELFF
few,TRBV7-9,TRBJ2-5,-,TGTGCCAGCAGCTCGACGAAAGTAGAGACCCAGTACTTC,CASSSTKVETQYF
-,TRBV7-6,TRBJ2-2,TRBD1,TGTGCCAGCAGCTTAGGGGGACAGGGTGCCGGGGAGCTGTTTTTT,CASSLGGQGAGELFF
few,TRBV6-1,TRBJ2-7,-,TGTGCCAGCAGTGCCCGACAGGACTCCTACGAGCAGTACTTC,CASSARQDSYEQYF
-,TRBV6-1,TRBJ2-3,-,TGTGCCAGCAGTGAAAGGTCAGGACGCACAGATACGCAGTATTTT,CASSERSGRTDTQYF
-,TRBV12-3/TRBV12-4,TRBJ2-3,-,TGTGCCAGCAGCCGATACCCAGATACGCAGTATTTT,CASSRYPDTQYF
-,TRBV12-3/TRBV12-4,TRBJ2-7,-,TGTGCCAGCAGTTTAAACGCGGGGCTTGGGGAGCAGTACTTC,CASSLNAGLGEQYF
many,TRBV30,TRBJ1-1,TRBD1,TGTGCCTGGAGCGCCGGGACAGGGCCCATGAACACTGAAGCTTTCTTT,CAWSAGTGPMNTEAFF
-,TRBV25-1,TRBJ2-7,TRBD1,TGTGCCACCATCCCAAAAGGGACAGGCTCCTACGAGCAGTACTTC,CATIPKGTGSYEQYF
few,TRBV12-3/TRBV12-4,TRBJ2-3,TRBD2,TGTGCCAGCAGACGGGGACTAGCGGGGGTTCCAGATACGCAGTATTTT,CASRRGLAGVPDTQYF
-,TRBV3-1,TRBJ2-2,-,TGTGCCAGCAGCCTAGTTCCCCTGACCTGGGTAGCCCACACCGGGGAGCTGTTTTTT,CASSLVPLTWVAHTGELFF
-,TRBV6-5,TRBJ2-2,TRBD1,TGTGCCAGCAGTTCCCCGGACAGGGCTGACACCGGGGAGCTGTTTTTT,CASSSPDRADTGELFF
-,TRBV18,TRBJ2-1,TRBD2,TGTGCCAGCTCACTCTCGGGACTAGCGGGAGGGCCTGGATCCTACAATGAGCAGTTCTTC,CASSLSGLAGGPGSYNEQFF
-,TRBV7-8,TRBJ2-7,-,TGTGCCAGCAGCTTAGCGGACCAGAACTACGAGCAGTACTTC,CASSLADQNYEQYF
few,TRBV25-1,TRBJ2-3,-,TGTGCCAGCGGAGGGCAGGGGGCAGATACGCAGTATTTT,CASGGQGADTQYF
-,TRBV7-9,TRBJ2-3,TRBD1,TGTGCCAGCAGCCCAACTTCTGGACAGGGGGTATCAGATACGCAGTATTTT,CASSPTSGQGVSDTQYF
many,TRBV6-2/TRBV6-3,TRBJ2-1,-,TGTGCCAGCAGTTTTTCAGTCTCCTACAATGAGCAGTTCTTC,CASSFSVSYNEQFF
few,TRBV7-9,TRBJ2-1,-,TGTGCCAGCAGCCAGCTGGGGCGAAGCTCCTACAATGAGCAGTTCTTC,CASSQLGRSSYNEQFF
few,TRBV11-2,TRBJ2-1,-,TGTGCCAGCACCCCCCCCACGGGGCGAGAGCAGTTCTTC,CASTPPTGREQFF
-,TRBV4-3,TRBJ2-3,-,TGCGCCAGCAGCCAAGACCCCAATCCCACAGATACGCAGTATTTT,CASSQDPNPTDTQYF
-,TRBV2,TRBJ2-7,TRBD1,TGTGCCAGCAAACCGGGACAGGGGCCCTACGAGCAGTACTTC,CASKPGQGPYEQYF
-,TRBV11-1,TRBJ2-2,-,TGTGCCAGCAGACGGGCCCTCCCGCCGGACGGGGAGCTGTTTTTT,CASRRALPPDGELFF
-,TRBV6-1,TRBJ2-3,TRBD1,TGTGCCAGCAGTGACGACACCGGGACAGGAGCCACAGATACGCAGTATTTT,CASSDDTGTGATDTQYF
few,TRBV6-5,TRBJ2-1,-,TGTGCCAGCAGTTACACGCCTACTAGGAACAATGAGCAGTTCTTC,CASSYTPTRNNEQFF
-,TRBV20-1,TRBJ1-1,-,TGCAGTGCTAGTGCGGGTTTGAACACTGAAGCTTTCTTT,CSASAGLNTEAFF
few,TRBV19,TRBJ2-1,-,TGTGCCAGTAGTCTCGGGCCGCTCGTCCTAAGGGACAATGAGCAGTTCTTC,CASSLGPLVLRDNEQFF
-,TRBV7-9,TRBJ2-1,-,TGTGCCAGCAGCGAACCCAAGGCACCCTACAATGAGCAGTTCTTC,CASSEPKAPYNEQFF
-,TRBV29-1,TRBJ1-2,-,TGCAGCGACACGACAGCGCCCACAGGCTACACCTTC,CSDTTAPTGYTF
many,TRBV29-1,TRBJ2-7,TRBD1,TGCAGCGTTGAAGGACAGGGGGCGTACGAGCAGTACTTC,CSVEGQGAYEQYF
-,TRBV5-4,TRBJ2-2,-,TGTGCCAGCAGCACACCGGTCAGCGGGGAGCTGTTTTTT,CASSTPVSGELFF
-,TRBV24-1,TRBJ1-1,-,TGTGCCACCAGTGATTTGAAGGAAGCTTTCTTT,CATSDLKEAFF
few,TRBV6-1,TRBJ1-5,TRBD1,TGTGCCAGCGCGACAGGGGGGGGCAATCAGCCCCAGCATTTT,CASATGGGNQPQHF
many,TRBV12-3/TRBV12-4,TRBJ2-7,-,TGTGCCAGCAGTTTGAGGGATTCCTACGGGACCCCCTACGAGCAGTACTTC,CASSLRDSYGTPYEQYF
few,TRBV28,TRBJ2-2,-,TGTGCCAGCAGCCTTGGACTCCTCGGGGAGCTGTTTTTT,CASSLGLLGELFF
few,TRBV28,TRBJ2-2,TRBD1,TGTGCCAGCAGATCCGGGACAGACCTCACCGGGGAGCTGTTTTTT,CASRSGTDLTGELFF